A single sample gave rise to the 27 T cell receptor beta chains below, sequenced in a study of T cell repertoires in cytomegalovirus infection (dated by TCRdb to between 2019 and 2020). What the treatment or condition label conveys for this sample: in vitro stimulation with specific CMV peptide epitopes to enrich CMV-specific T cells. What these receptors recognize is not known. Sequenced using an Illumina HiSeq 1500. TCRdb cleaned the public reads at Q25 with fastp, built clones with MiXCR and kept in-frame beta chains. Identical CDR3 proteins give one entry, which carries the most common genes and DNA. The sample records 300,000 to 400,000 distinct CDR3 sequences, around 25% of which are singletons. The top ten clonotypes cover roughly 14% of the sample. Sample: cultured PBMCs, taken from culture after CMV antigen stimulation. These TCRs come from a human donor in good health (CMV status not recorded). Some clones in this sample may be carry-over from other donors' samples.

This clonotype was seen repeatedly, ten times or more. The chain has TRBV7-2 and TRBJ1-5; TRBD1 is a possible D gene (5 bases). Germline CDR1 is SGHTA and CDR2 is FQGNSA. V was pared by 4 bases and J by 7 bases, with 14 bases between. The CDR3 consists of 14 residues. CDR3 residues: CASSSIGVWQPQHF. The CDR3 bases are TGTGCCAGCAGCTCAATAGGGGTCTGGCAGCCCCAGCATTTT.

The V call is TRBV7-9, the J call TRBJ2-7, with D possibly TRBD2 on 5 matching bases. V was pared by 1 base and J by 7 bases, with 20 bases between. From germline, CDR1 is SEHNR and CDR2 FQNEAQ (reference sequence). The CDR3 sequence is 16 residues long. The CDR3 spells CASSLGGGLEVGEQYV. Here the CDR3 DNA reads TGTGCCAGCAGCTTAGGTGGCGGGCTAGAGGTGGGGGAGCAGTACGTC.

This clonotype has more than one count but fewer than ten. The chain carries TRBV5-1 and TRBJ1-4, with unresolved D. CDR3 length: 14 residues. Trimming cost V 0 bases and J 8 bases, with 11 bases left between them. Germline values: CDR1 SGHRS, CDR2 YFSETQ. The CDR3 DNA reads TGCGCCAGCAGCTTGGAAAGCTTCAAAGAAAAACTGTTTTTT. This encodes CASSLESFKEKLFF.

The rearrangement links TRBV7-2 to TRBJ2-1, with D tentatively TRBD2 (5 bases). Trimming shortened V by 5 bases and J by 4 bases, and 15 bases separated the two germline ends. The CDR3 covers 15 residues. Germline V gene lookup returns CDR1 SGHTA and CDR2 FQGNSA. The CDR3 reads CASSPIGESYNEQFF. CDR3 in DNA: TGTGCCAGCAGCCCTATTGGGGAGTCTTACAATGAGCAGTTCTTC.

This clonotype was seen more than once but under ten times. J is TRBJ1-1 and V is TRBV27; D is perhaps TRBD1 (6 bases). V lost 5 bases and J 0 bases, leaving 16 bases between the germline ends. The CDR3 sequence is 16 residues long. The germline V gene has CDR1 MNHEY and CDR2 SMNVEV (reference sequence). For the CDR3, the DNA is TGTGCCAGCAGTACGAGACAGGCTTTCATGAACACTGAAGCTTTCTTT. Amino acids: CASSTRQAFMNTEAFF.

The sample holds a few counts of this clonotype. CDR3 bases: TGCAGTGCCGCTAGCGGGAGATTTGTAGATACGCAGTATTTT. It encodes CSAASGRFVDTQYF. The rearrangement links TRBV20-1 to TRBJ2-3, with 10 bases identical to TRBD2. Germline-derived CDR1 and CDR2 are DFQATT and SNEGSKA (reference sequence). The CDR3 is made up of 14 amino acids. Trimming cost V 6 bases and J 5 bases; bases outside gene matches: 8.

This clonotype was observed a few times. The chain has TRBV27 and TRBJ2-3; D is unclear. This CDR3 has 14 amino acids. V was pared by 7 bases and J by 6 bases, with 17 bases between. Germline V gives CDR1 MNHEY, CDR2 SMNVEV (reference sequence). This CDR3 reads CASTPRESSDTQYF. For the CDR3, the DNA is TGTGCCAGCACCCCCCGAGAGTCCTCGGATACGCAGTATTTT.

This clonotype was found once. V usage is TRBV28 and J usage is TRBJ2-7; a possible D gene is TRBD1 (5 bases). The CDR3 has 11 residues. Germline assignment: CDR1 MDHEN and CDR2 SYDVKM. V shed 10 bases and J shed 5 bases, with 12 bases lying between them. The CDR3 DNA sequence: TGTGCCACCCCGTGGGGCCACGAGCAGTACTTC. Translating it yields CATPWGHEQYF.

V gene TRBV4-2 combines with J gene TRBJ1-1; D is possibly TRBD1 (5 bases). The germline V gene has CDR1 LGHNA and CDR2 YNFKEQ. V gave up 0 bases and J gave up 6 bases, with 14 bases separating them. The CDR3 runs to 15 residues. CDR3 region: CASSQDYQIRAEAFF. CDR3 nucleotide sequence: TGTGCCAGCAGCCAAGACTACCAAATCAGGGCTGAAGCTTTCTTT.

The gene calls are TRBV7-8 and TRBJ2-1; 7 bases agree with TRBD2. The V and J ends lost 0 bases and 4 bases, in that order; junction bases with no gene match: 6. This CDR3 has 16 amino acids. Germline V lookup: CDR1 SGHVS, CDR2 FQNEAQ. The CDR3, as DNA: TGTGCCAGCAGCTTAGCGCTAGCGGATACGTACAATGAGCAGTTCTTC. Protein product: CASSLALADTYNEQFF.

The chain combines TRBV5-4 with TRBJ2-7, with unresolved D. The CDR3 spans 13 residues. V lost 2 bases and J lost 2, with 8 bases in between. Germline CDR1 reads SGHNT; CDR2 reads YYREEE (reference sequence). CDR3: CASSLGGTYEQYF. CDR3 nucleotide sequence: TGTGCCAGCAGCTTAGGTGGGACCTACGAGCAGTACTTC.

This clonotype was seen a few times. V gene TRBV12-3 or TRBV12-4 combines with J gene TRBJ1-5, with TRBD1 matching 9 bases. This CDR3 is built from 16 residues. The V gene end was trimmed by 6 bases and the J gene end by 6 bases; junction bases not matched to a gene: 12. CDR3: CASSPLQGAQPQPQHF. CDR3 bases: TGTGCCAGCAGCCCACTACAGGGGGCGCAGCCTCAGCCCCAGCATTTT.

Many counts were recorded for this clonotype. V and J are TRBV6-1 and TRBJ1-4; D perhaps matches TRBD1 (6 bases). Germline V gene lookup returns CDR1 MNHNS and CDR2 SASEGT. This CDR3 spans 15 amino acids. V lost 3 bases and J 8 bases, leaving 16 bases between the germline ends. The CDR3, as DNA: TGTGCCAGCAGTGATTACCACGGACAGTCGGAAAAACTGTTTTTT. Translated, it gives CASSDYHGQSEKLFF.

This clonotype turned up a few times. V gene TRBV6-1 combines with J gene TRBJ1-2; D is undetermined. This CDR3 is 14 amino acids long. With 7 bases removed from V and 0 bases from J, the gap between germline ends came to 12 bases. The germline CDR1 and CDR2 sequences are MNHNS and SASEGT. In nucleotides, the CDR3 is TGTGCCAGCACCTCAAACGGGGCTAACTATGGCTACACCTTC. Translated, it gives CASTSNGANYGYTF.

This clonotype has just a few counts. J is TRBJ2-4 and V is TRBV7-2, with D perhaps matching TRBD2 (5 bases). Germline CDR1 is SGHTA and CDR2 is FQGNSA. The V end lost 6 bases, the J end lost 6 bases, and 12 bases lay between the germline ends. CDR3 length equals 13 residues. Here the CDR3 DNA reads TGTGCCAGCAGACCGCCGGGGTCAAACATTCAGTACTTC. The encoded protein is CASRPPGSNIQYF.

This clonotype has a handful of counts. The V and J genes are TRBV7-2 and TRBJ2-7, with a possible D match to TRBD2 (5 bases). The CDR3 contains 17 residues. CDR1 is SGHTA and CDR2 is FQGNSA in the germline V gene. Trimming removed 1 base at V and 7 bases at J, with 23 bases between. The CDR3 DNA follows: TGTGCCAGCAGCTTAGGTGGTTTTCGACTAACGACGGGGGAGCAGTACTTC. The encoded protein is CASSLGGFRLTTGEQYF.

This clonotype was detected only a few times. The chain uses TRBV24-1 and TRBJ1-5; TRBD1 matches at 9 bases. Per germline, CDR1 KGHDR and CDR2 SFDVKD. V shed 4 bases, J shed 4 bases, and the junction held 4 bases outside the gene matches. The CDR3 totals 15 residues. The CDR3 reads CATSDTQGANQPQHF. In nucleotides, the CDR3 is TGTGCCACCAGTGACACACAGGGGGCTAATCAGCCCCAGCATTTT.

V gene TRBV25-1 combines with J gene TRBJ1-5; no clear D gene. The germline V gene has CDR1 MGHDK and CDR2 SYGVNS. The V end lost 0 bases, the J end lost 4 bases, and 7 bases lay between the germline ends. There are 14 residues in the CDR3. The DNA of the CDR3 is TGTGCCAGCAGTGAATACGGGCAAAATCAGCCCCAGCATTTT. Translation gives CASSEYGQNQPQHF. Full variable domain (remainder filled in from reference TRBV25-1 and TRBJ1-5): EADIYQTPRYLVIGTGKKITLECSQTMGHDKMYWYQQDPGMELHLIHYSYGVNSTEKGDLSSESTVSRIRTEHFPLTLESARPSHTSQYLCASSEYGQNQPQHFGDGTRLSIL.

There are a few counts of this clonotype. V usage is TRBV7-2 and J usage is TRBJ1-4; tentative D call: TRBD1 (6 bases). Germline V gene data show CDR1 as SGHTA and CDR2 as FQGNSA. The CDR3 length is 15 residues. V lost 2 bases and J 3 bases, leaving 10 bases between the germline ends. CDR3 nucleotide sequence: TGTGCCAGCAGCTTAAAGACAGGCCCTAATGAAAAACTGTTTTTT. Translating gives CASSLKTGPNEKLFF. Complete variable domain (other parts from reference TRBV7-2 and TRBJ1-4): GAGVSQSPSNKVTEKGKDVELRCDPISGHTALYWYRQSLGQGLEFLIYFQGNSAPDKSGLPSDRFSAERTGGSVSTLTIQRTQQEDSAVYLCASSLKTGPNEKLFFGSGTQLSVL.

This clonotype was picked up many times. The chain carries TRBV7-8 and TRBJ1-4; TRBD1 matches at 10 bases. This CDR3 region has 15 residues. The germline V gene encodes CDR1 SGHVS and CDR2 FQNEAQ. Trimming removed 4 bases from V and 4 bases from J; junction bases left unmatched: 3. The CDR3 nucleotides read TGTGCCAGCAGCTCTAGGACAGGGGGTAATGAAAAACTGTTTTTT. Translating it yields CASSSRTGGNEKLFF.

This clonotype was observed at least ten times. The chain combines TRBV29-1 with TRBJ2-5, with 10 bases that match TRBD1. Trimming at V came to 8 bases and at J to 5 bases, leaving 8 bases not matched to a gene. Germline loops: CDR1 SQVTM, CDR2 ANQGSEA. CDR3 length equals 13 residues. As DNA, the CDR3 is TGCAGCCATGGGGGACAGGGGTTGGAGACCCAGTACTTC. It encodes CSHGGQGLETQYF.

In this sample, this clonotype turned up a few times. V usage is TRBV4-2 and J usage is TRBJ2-1; 8 bases align to TRBD2. Trimming cost V 4 bases and J 7 bases; bases outside gene matches: 9. Looked up from germline, CDR1 is LGHNA and CDR2 is YNFKEQ. CDR3 length: 15 residues. The CDR3 protein is CASSPGGGEVNEQFF. The DNA of the CDR3 is TGTGCCAGCAGCCCGGGGGGGGGCGAGGTGAATGAGCAGTTCTTC.

With respect to this clonotype: A read error may produce the germline difference seen at one junction end. This chain joins TRBV11-1 and TRBJ2-3; possible D gene TRBD2, 9 bases. This CDR3 contains 16 residues. Germline CDR1 SGHAT, CDR2 FQDESV (reference sequence). The CDR3 sequence: CASSLAGTGVTDTQYF. For the CDR3, the DNA is TGTGCCAGCAGCCTAGCGGGGACAGGAGTCACAGATACGCAGTATTTT.

This clonotype was picked up many times. The CDR3 loop reads CASSLDTYGYTF. As DNA, the CDR3 is TGTGCCAGCAGCTTAGACACCTATGGCTACACCTTC. The V gene is TRBV7-2, the J gene TRBJ1-2; D is unresolved. CDR1 and CDR2 from the germline V gene are SGHTA and FQGNSA. V gave up 1 base and J gave up 4 bases, with 4 bases separating them. This CDR3 has 12 amino acids.

This rearrangement joins TRBV9 to TRBJ1-6; no clear D. CDR1 is SGDLS and CDR2 is YYNGEE in the germline V gene. The length of the CDR3 is 17 residues. V dropped 3 bases and J dropped 0 bases, with 13 bases sitting between them. CDR3 nucleotide sequence: TGTGCCAGCAGCGGACACTGGGCGAGCTCCTATAATTCACCCCTCCACTTT. Its translation is CASSGHWASSYNSPLHF.

The CDR3 is CASSLVRGTYQETQYF. The CDR3 region has the DNA TGTGCCAGCAGCTTAGTAAGGGGAACGTACCAAGAGACCCAGTACTTC. V is TRBV11-2 and J is TRBJ2-5, with D perhaps TRBD1 (5 bases). Trimming pared 1 base from V and 0 bases from J, leaving 12 bases between. Germline CDR1 reads SGHAT; CDR2 reads FQNNGV. The CDR3 is made up of 16 amino acids.

This chain links TRBV27 with TRBJ2-7; D is uncertain. Trimming shortened V by 3 bases and J by 3 bases, and 9 bases separated the two germline ends. This CDR3 has 13 residues. The germline V gene encodes CDR1 MNHEY and CDR2 SMNVEV (reference sequence). For the CDR3, the DNA is TGTGCCAGCAGTTTCCCGACGTTCTACGAGCAGTACGTC. Translating it yields CASSFPTFYEQYV.